This T cell receptor beta chain is drawn from a study of T-cell memory formation after mild COVID-19. This clonotype appeared a few times. Its antigen remains unknown. TCRdb re-called the 5' RACE reads with MiXCR, one entry per CDR3 protein. The sample lists 40,000 to 60,000 distinct CDR3 sequences; 25% to 35% were seen once. General observations from the study: Pre-infection memory contained some responding clones, which suggested that cross-reactive memory had joined.

The trim removed 3 bases at V and 3 bases at J, leaving 5 bases unmatched. There are 16 residues in the CDR3. Germline assignment: CDR1 LGHNA and CDR2 YSLEER. Sequenced input: PBMCs or a T cell subset sorted from them (not recorded which). The chain recombines TRBV4-3 with TRBJ2-1; 10 bases align to TRBD2. This TCR was recovered from a man between 18 and 29 years old who had mild COVID-19 (a few samples of this study predate the infection). Cell type and time point are not known. The CDR3 nucleotides are TGCGCCAGCAGCCACGAGCGGGGGGGCATCTACAATGAGCAGTTCTTC. Translating gives CASSHERGGIYNEQFF.